The TCR beta chain under discussion was sequenced for a study of identical twins. This clonotype was observed a few times. At one of its ends the junction is not consistent with the germline gene, which may arise from a read error. Each CDR3 protein gets one entry after TCRdb re-called the 5' RACE reads with MiXCR. The top ten clones hold about an eighth of a sample with hundreds of thousands of distinct CDR3 sequences, around a sixth of them seen once. CDR1 and CDR2 from the germline V gene are DFQATT and SNEGSKA (reference sequence). The CDR3 loop spans 16 amino acids. The sample also formed part of further work on T cells expressing NK-cell markers.

The gene calls are TRBV20-1 and TRBJ1-6; a weak D match, TRBD1 (6 bases). Material for sequencing was PBMCs. The TCR was taken from a woman aged 18-35 years in good health. The CDR3 reads CSARGQGPSSNSPLHF. The CDR3, as DNA: TGCAGTGCTAGAGGCCAGGGGCCCTCCTCTAATTCACCCCTCCACTTT.